The clone carrying this T cell receptor (beta chain) was counted a few times. Its antigen is undetermined. The data were taken from a study of T cell repertoires in cytomegalovirus infection. Study background: An indication of both CMV infection and matching HLA type came from public TCR beta signatures.

Study findings and constraints: HLA-C-restricted, CMV-specific TCR beta clonotypes were dominant ex vivo.

The CDR3 has 14 amino acids. Trimming shortened V by 6 bases and J by 5 bases, and 14 bases separated the two germline ends. One entry per CDR3 protein results from TCRdb running MiXCR on the reads. Among about half a million distinct CDR3 sequences, around 30% were seen once, and the ten largest hold about a sixth. The input for sequencing was cultured PBMCs, taken from culture after CMV antigen stimulation. The rearrangement uses TRBV12-3 or TRBV12-4 and TRBJ2-1; tentative D call: TRBD2 (6 bases). This receptor was taken from a human donor in good health (CMV status not recorded). Some clones in this sample may be carry-over from other donors' samples. This CDR3 reads CASRLGGDHNEQFF. In DNA, the CDR3 is TGTGCCAGCAGGTTGGGCGGGGACCACAATGAGCAGTTCTTC.